This passage covers 19 T cell receptor beta chains from one sample sequenced in a study of T cells in Graves' hyperthyroidism and ophthalmopathy. From RNA transcripts, TCR beta CDR3 regions were amplified. Using the HTBI primer set, a first-round RT-PCR was run on the TCR CDR3. MiXCR, applied by TCRdb to the multiplex PCR reads, yields one record per CDR3 protein. The table has about 560,000 distinct CDR3 sequences, around 17% seen once. Sequencing used blood. The receptors derive from a woman in her late teens or twenties with Graves' hyperthyroidism.

The chain has TRBV12-3 or TRBV12-4 and TRBJ1-5; the D is unclear. This CDR3 comprises 14 residues. V lost 6 bases to trimming and J lost 1 base, with 10 bases between them. CDR3 nucleotide sequence: TGTGCCAGCAGCTTTCGCCGGAGCAATCAGCCCCAGCATTTT. Translated, it gives CASSFRRSNQPQHF.

The chain recombines TRBV7-9 with TRBJ1-5; possible D gene TRBD1, 6 bases. The J call is in doubt because the DNA end fits TRBJ2-3 better. The CDR3 is 14 amino acids. Germline assignment: CDR1 SEHNR and CDR2 FQNEAQ (reference sequence). The CDR3 sequence: CASSFPGHGQPQYF. CDR3 DNA sequence: TGTGCCAGCAGCTTTCCGGGACATGGTCAGCCCCAGTATTTT.

This clonotype was seen ten or more times. The CDR3 region has the DNA TGCGCCAGCAGCTTGGATGTAGGGGACGGCTATGGCTACACCTTC. Residues: CASSLDVGDGYGYTF. V usage is TRBV5-1 and J usage is TRBJ1-2; possibly TRBD1 for D (5 bases). Looked up from germline, CDR1 is SGHRS and CDR2 is YFSETQ. The CDR3 consists of 15 residues. The V end lost 0 bases, the J end lost 4 bases, and 13 bases lay between the germline ends.

About this clonotype: A single base separates this from a much larger clone, so it may be a read error. V gene TRBV6-1 combines with J gene TRBJ2-1, with 7 nucleotides matching TRBD1. The assigned J gene may be wrong: the sequence end matches TRBJ2-7 better. In germline, CDR1 is MNHNS, CDR2 SASEGT. The CDR3 is made up of 16 amino acids. The CDR3 sequence is CASRATGAEGYNEQYF. The CDR3 nucleotides are TGTGCCAGCAGGGCCACAGGGGCAGAAGGTTACAATGAGCAGTACTTC.

The chain joins TRBV6-1 to TRBJ2-1, with 7 bases identical to TRBD2. Germline CDR1 reads MNHNS; CDR2 reads SASEGT. The CDR3 spans 16 residues. Trimming removed 6 bases from V and 8 bases from J; junction bases left unmatched: 16. CDR3 sequence: CASSPTGTIGYDEQFF. In DNA form, the CDR3 reads TGTGCCAGCAGCCCGACCGGGACTATCGGTTACGATGAGCAGTTCTTC.

The table lists this clonotype with many counts. V usage is TRBV2 and J usage is TRBJ1-1; 9 bases match TRBD1. This CDR3 has 14 amino acids. The V gene's germline CDR1 is SNHLY and CDR2 FYNNEI. Germline trimming cut 6 bases from V and 5 bases from J; bases unmatched to any gene: 7. Written as DNA, the CDR3 is TGTGCCAGCAGGGAGACAGGGGGAGGAACTGAAGCTTTCTTT. This sequence encodes CASRETGGGTEAFF.

This clonotype was counted at least ten times. The rearrangement links TRBV28 to TRBJ2-1; D remains unclear. Per the germline V gene, CDR1 is MDHEN and CDR2 is SYDVKM. The CDR3 length is 15 residues. With 5 bases removed from V and 5 bases from J, the gap between germline ends came to 16 bases. The DNA of the CDR3 is TGTGCCAGCAGTCCTACAGTTGCCCTGGACAATGAGCAGTTCTTC. Its protein is CASSPTVALDNEQFF.

The chain uses TRBV29-1 and TRBJ1-1, with D hard to call. The germline V gene encodes CDR1 SQVTM and CDR2 ANQGSEA. The V end was cut by 7 bases, the J end by 0 bases, with 12 bases between. This CDR3 has 13 residues. CDR3 region: CSAHRLMNTEAFF. The DNA for the CDR3 is TGCAGCGCGCATAGACTAATGAACACTGAAGCTTTCTTT.

Many counts were recorded for this clonotype. This chain's CDR3 is CASSYTGGSTGNTIYF. As DNA, the CDR3 is TGTGCCAGCAGTTACACAGGGGGCTCAACTGGAAACACCATATATTTT. V usage is TRBV6-6 and J usage is TRBJ1-3, with 9 bases that match TRBD1. The CDR3 consists of 16 residues. Germline V gene data show CDR1 as MNHNY and CDR2 as SVGAGI (reference sequence). V dropped 2 bases and J dropped 2; count of bases not matched to a gene: 4.

The V and J genes are TRBV19 and TRBJ1-2, with D perhaps matching TRBD1 (5 bases). CDR1 is LNHDA, CDR2 SQIVND, per germline (reference sequence). CDR3 length equals 14 residues. Trimming took 3 bases from V and 7 from J, leaving 15 bases between them. This chain's CDR3 is CASSIWSPGGGYTF. CDR3 DNA: TGTGCCAGTAGTATCTGGAGCCCCGGGGGTGGCTACACCTTC.

This clonotype was seen more than once but under ten times. The rearrangement links TRBV14 to TRBJ1-2; the match to TRBD1 covers 10 bases. With 1 base clipped from V and 1 base from J, the junction kept 9 bases outside the gene matches. Per the germline V gene, CDR1 is SGHDN and CDR2 is FVKESK. This CDR3 has 18 amino acids. CDR3 sequence (DNA): TGTGCCAGCAGCCAAGGGGGACAGGGGCTCTATCTTAACTATGGCTACACCTTC. Translating it yields CASSQGGQGLYLNYGYTF.

As DNA, the CDR3 is TGTGCCAGCAGCCGATTCGGGAACTCAGAGGAGACCCAGTACTTC. It codes for CASSRFGNSEETQYF. This chain joins TRBV3-1 and TRBJ2-5; D is perhaps TRBD2 (5 bases). This CDR3 is built from 15 residues. The V end lost 4 bases, the J end lost 5 bases, and 17 bases lay between the germline ends. Germline lookup yields CDR1 LGHDT and CDR2 YNNKEL (reference sequence).

The table lists this clonotype with many counts. The rearrangement joins TRBV20-1 to TRBJ2-7; D not resolved. The length of the CDR3 is 12 residues. V lost 3 bases to trimming and J lost 4 bases, with 10 bases between them. The germline gives CDR1 DFQATT, CDR2 SNEGSKA (reference sequence). This CDR3 reads CSARSLEYEQYF. The DNA for the CDR3 is TGCAGTGCTAGGTCGCTAGAATACGAGCAGTACTTC.

The chain recombines TRBV4-3 with TRBJ2-3; 11 nucleotides agree with TRBD2. This CDR3 has 18 amino acids. The germline gives CDR1 LGHNA, CDR2 YSLEER. Trimming cost V 4 bases and J 3 bases; bases outside gene matches: 12. Here the CDR3 DNA reads TGCGCCAGCAGCCCTGATCGGGCTAGCGGGGGGTCAACAGATACGCAGTATTTT. It encodes CASSPDRASGGSTDTQYF.

This clonotype has ten or more counts. This rearrangement joins TRBV7-9 to TRBJ2-7; unclear D gene. Trimming left V 5 bases short and J 1 base short, with 12 bases between. Germline V lookup: CDR1 SEHNR, CDR2 FQNEAQ (reference sequence). The CDR3 sequence is 14 residues long. CDR3 in DNA: TGTGCCAGCAGCCCAAGAGCAGGTTCCTACGAGCAGTACTTC. This encodes CASSPRAGSYEQYF.

The chain carries TRBV5-1 and TRBJ2-7; TRBD2 agrees at 7 bases. V was pared by 2 bases and J by 3 bases, with 14 bases of the junction left unmatched. CDR1 SGHRS and CDR2 YFSETQ come from the germline V gene. This CDR3 region has 17 residues. CDR3 protein: CASSLGRVGGGSYEQYF. The CDR3 bases are TGCGCCAGCAGCTTAGGCCGTGTGGGTGGCGGGAGCTACGAGCAGTACTTC. Variable domain in full (rest from reference TRBV5-1 and TRBJ2-7): KAGVTQTPRYLIKTRGQQVTLSCSPISGHRSVSWYQQTPGQGLQFLFEYFSETQRNKGNFPGRFSGRQFSNSRSEMNVSTLELGDSALYLCASSLGRVGGGSYEQYFGPGTRLTVT.

This clonotype was counted only a few times. J is TRBJ1-2 and V is TRBV3-1; maybe TRBD1 (6 bases). Germline V gene sequence: CDR1 LGHDT, CDR2 YNNKEL (reference sequence). The CDR3 is 14 residues long. V dropped 1 base and J dropped 3 bases, with 9 bases sitting between them. CDR3 in amino acids: CASSQVGGHYGYTF. The CDR3 DNA follows: TGTGCCAGCAGCCAAGTGGGGGGCCACTATGGCTACACCTTC.

This clonotype has ten or more counts. In DNA, the CDR3 is TGCGCCAGCAGCCAGATCAACGAGAAAGCTTTCTTT. The encoded protein is CASSQINEKAFF. V is TRBV4-1 and J is TRBJ1-1; D ambiguous. The CDR3 length is 12 residues. The germline V and J ends were trimmed by 3 bases and 9 bases, with 11 bases remaining between them. Germline V gene data show CDR1 as MGHRA and CDR2 as YSYEKL.

This clonotype came up many times. This chain connects TRBV28 to TRBJ2-1; 7 nucleotides match TRBD2. This CDR3 contains 15 residues. The V gene's germline CDR1 is MDHEN and CDR2 SYDVKM. After removal of 4 bases from V and 1 base from J, the junction contained 4 bases not matched to a gene. The CDR3 is CASSSGLDSYNEQFF. The DNA for the CDR3 is TGTGCCAGCAGTTCCGGACTAGATTCCTACAATGAGCAGTTCTTC.